This T cell receptor (beta chain) was identified during a study of T cell responses to AZD1222 COVID-19 vaccine. Trimming cost V 0 bases and J 8 bases, with 11 bases left between them. Looked up from germline, CDR1 is GTSNPN and CDR2 is SVGIG (reference sequence). The CDR3 spans 13 residues. The repertoire was sequenced with immunoSEQ multiplex PCR; TCRdb's copy has only in-frame clones and lacks some. The sample lists under 140,000 clones; roughly 93% were seen once. The chain couples TRBV30 to TRBJ2-1; TRBD1 is a possible D gene (7 bases). Here the sequenced sample was peripheral blood, taken 28 days after the second AZD1222 dose. This clonotype was obtained from an adult who received the AZD1222 COVID-19 vaccine. The DNA for the CDR3 is TGTGCCTGGAGTGTTGACAGGGACTATGAGCAGTTCTTC. Translating gives CAWSVDRDYEQFF.